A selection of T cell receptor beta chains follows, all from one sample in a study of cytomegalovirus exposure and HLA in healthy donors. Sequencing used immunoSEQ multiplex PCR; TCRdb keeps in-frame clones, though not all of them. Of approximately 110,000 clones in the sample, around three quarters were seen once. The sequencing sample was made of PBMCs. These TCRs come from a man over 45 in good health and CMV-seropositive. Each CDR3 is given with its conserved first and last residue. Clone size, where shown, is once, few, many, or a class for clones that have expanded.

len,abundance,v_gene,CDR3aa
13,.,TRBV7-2,CASSVGQGYGYTF
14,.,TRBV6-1,CASALAGDSYGYTF
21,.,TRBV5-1,CASSLTGLAGVTIEVYNEQFF
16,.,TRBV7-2,CASSLGQGGFYSPLHF
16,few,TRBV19,CASSIGNPGQENEQYF
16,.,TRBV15,CATSRDLATTNEKLFF
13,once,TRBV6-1,CASSVDRDCEQYF
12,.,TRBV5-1,CAPLGGNTEAFF
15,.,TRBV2,CASSSIAALNTEAFF
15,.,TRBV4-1,CASSIKQGDDQPQHF
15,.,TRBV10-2,CASSRTSGSQETQYF
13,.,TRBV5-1,CASSLRSTDTQYF
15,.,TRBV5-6,CASRFTGGSYNEQFF
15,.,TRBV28,CASSLVGGGRNEQYF
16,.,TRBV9,CASTRDTGRVGNTIYF
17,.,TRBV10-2,CASSESLASGRTDTQYF
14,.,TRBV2,CATRGLRQRGEQYF
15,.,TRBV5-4,CASSSYRGVDYEQYF
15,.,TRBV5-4,CASSLNSGGTDTQYF
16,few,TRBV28,CASSPPPGSEGEKLFF
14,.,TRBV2,CASLAGVNGYEQYF
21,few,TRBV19,CASSIATALITSGSSYNEQFF
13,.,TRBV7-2,CASSLDTGSPLHF
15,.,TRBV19,CASTNHRVDTGELFF